This entry describes one T cell receptor beta chain. A read error may produce the germline difference seen at one junction end. This entry belongs to a study of tumor and adjacent non-tumor tissue in lung cancer. Three rounds of nested PCR, following a modified ARM-PCR protocol, produced the TCRbeta library. One entry per CDR3 protein, called by TCRdb with MiXCR from the multiplex PCR reads. The sample records 80,000 to 130,000 distinct CDR3 sequences, less than 75% being singletons. Germline V gives CDR1 LNHDA, CDR2 SQIVND (reference sequence). The CDR3 covers 17 residues. RNA was extracted from bulk tissue without any cell sorting. More than 3 cm separated this lung sample from the edge of the tumor.

The chain carries TRBV19 and TRBJ2-4; no firm D call. What was sequenced was distant non-tumor lung tissue. The TCR originated in a man aged 25-45 years with non-small cell lung cancer. For the CDR3, the DNA is TGTGCCAGTACTTCCACCTCCTCAGGTTTAGCCAAAAACTTTCAGTACTTC. Protein: CASTSTSSGLAKNFQYF.